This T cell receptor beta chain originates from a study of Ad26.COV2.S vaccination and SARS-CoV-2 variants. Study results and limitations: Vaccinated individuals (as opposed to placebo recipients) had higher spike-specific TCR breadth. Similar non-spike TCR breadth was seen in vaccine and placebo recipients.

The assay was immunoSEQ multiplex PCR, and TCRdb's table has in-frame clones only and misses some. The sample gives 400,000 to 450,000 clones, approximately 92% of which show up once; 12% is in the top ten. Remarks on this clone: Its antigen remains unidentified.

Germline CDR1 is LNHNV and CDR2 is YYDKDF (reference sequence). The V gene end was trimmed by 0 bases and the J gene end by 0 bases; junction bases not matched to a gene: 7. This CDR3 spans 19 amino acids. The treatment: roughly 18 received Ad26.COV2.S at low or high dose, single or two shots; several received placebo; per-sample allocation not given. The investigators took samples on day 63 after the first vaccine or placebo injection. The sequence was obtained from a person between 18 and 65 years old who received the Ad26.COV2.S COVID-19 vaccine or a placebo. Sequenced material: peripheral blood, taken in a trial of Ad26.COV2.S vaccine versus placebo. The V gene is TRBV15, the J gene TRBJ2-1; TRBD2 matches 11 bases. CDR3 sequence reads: CATSRDSQGLAGSYNEQFF. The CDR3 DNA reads TGTGCCACCAGCAGAGATTCCCAAGGACTAGCGGGCTCCTACAATGAGCAGTTCTTC.